This TCR beta chain stems from a study of radiotherapy plus CTLA-4 blockade in lung cancer. With 3 bases removed from V and 7 bases from J, the gap between germline ends came to 7 bases. The CDR3 totals 12 residues. CDR1 is SNHLY and CDR2 is FYNNEI in the germline V gene. Those with chemo-refractory metastatic non-small-cell lung cancer were treated with focal radiation combined with CTLA-4 blockade using ipilimumab. TCRdb's table, derived via immunoSEQ multiplex PCR, lists solely in-frame clones and lacks some. The table records about 76,000 clones, under 80% of them present only once. This TCR was recovered from a human donor with non-small cell lung cancer whose response to radiotherapy plus ipilimumab could not be evaluated. Some clones in this sample may be carry-over from other donors' samples. V gene TRBV2 combines with J gene TRBJ1-5; no firm D call. The specimen was peripheral blood, collected from a patient treated with radiotherapy plus ipilimumab. The CDR3 loop is CASSDGLQPQHF. CDR3 sequence (DNA): TGTGCCAGCAGTGATGGGCTCCAGCCCCAGCATTTT.